Presented here are 7 T cell receptor beta chains from one specimen sequenced in a study of T cell responses to AZD1222 COVID-19 vaccine. Sequencing used immunoSEQ multiplex PCR; TCRdb keeps in-frame clones, though not all of them. The profile covers some 120,000 clones, with 88% appearing a single time and 7.6% taken by the ten largest. The material sequenced was peripheral blood, taken on day 0 of AZD1222 vaccination. The source is an adult in good health.

The chain has TRBV18 and TRBJ1-1; 7 bases are shared with TRBD1. Trimming cost V 6 bases and J 4 bases; bases outside gene matches: 8. This CDR3 is built from 14 residues. CDR1 is KGHSH and CDR2 is LQKENI in the germline V gene. Here the CDR3 reads CASSLDRVATEAFF. DNA of the CDR3: TGTGCCAGCTCGCTTGACAGGGTGGCCACTGAAGCTTTCTTT.

This clone was detected only once. This sequence joins TRBV7-3 and TRBJ2-1; D perhaps matches TRBD2 (6 bases). This CDR3 contains 13 residues. Trimming left V 5 bases short and J 13 bases short, with 18 bases between. The germline gives CDR1 SGHTA, CDR2 FQGTGA. The CDR3 coding sequence is TGTGCCAGCAGCGCCTCGACAGCGGGCGGCCAGTTCTTC. The encoded protein is CASSASTAGGQFF.

A few counts support this clone. V gene TRBV5-4 combines with J gene TRBJ2-1; D is unclear. Germline loops: CDR1 SGHNT, CDR2 YYREEE (reference sequence). This CDR3 has 12 amino acids. Trimming cost V 4 bases and J 6 bases, with 8 bases left between them. CDR3: CASSRGSNEQFF. In nucleotides, the CDR3 is TGTGCCAGCAGCCGAGGAAGCAATGAGCAGTTCTTC.

CDR3: CASSLRGEAFF. The CDR3 coding sequence is TGTGCCAGCAGTTTGAGGGGTGAAGCTTTCTTT. This sequence joins TRBV12-3 or TRBV12-4 and TRBJ1-1; D is perhaps TRBD1 (5 bases). The CDR3 covers 11 residues. The V gene lost 3 bases and the J gene lost 7 bases, with 6 bases spanning the gap.

The chain couples TRBV5-1 to TRBJ1-4; no clear D. In germline, CDR1 is SGHRS, CDR2 YFSETQ. Trimming shortened V by 0 bases and J by 5 bases, and 11 bases separated the two germline ends. CDR3 length: 15 residues. The CDR3 DNA reads as TGCGCCAGCAGCTTGGGGAATGCCAAGAATGAAAAACTGTTTTTT. Its protein is CASSLGNAKNEKLFF.

The rearrangement uses TRBV7-2 and TRBJ2-3, with 7 bases fitting TRBD1. The germline CDR1 and CDR2 sequences are SGHTA and FQGNSA. The CDR3 has 15 amino acids. V was clipped by 0 bases and J by 7 bases; unmatched bases: 7. The CDR3 nucleotides read TGTGCCAGCAGCTTAGCCACCCTGACAGGGAATACGCAGTATTTT. Protein sequence: CASSLATLTGNTQYF.

This clone was detected a few times. This rearrangement joins TRBV11-3 to TRBJ2-3; D possibly matches TRBD1 or TRBD2 (6 bases each). The CDR3 is made up of 13 amino acids. Trimming removed 7 bases at V and 5 bases at J, with 13 bases between. Germline values: CDR1 SGHNT, CDR2 YENEEA. CDR3 in amino acids: CASKGGQRDTQYF. CDR3 in DNA: TGTGCCAGCAAGGGGGGCCAGAGAGATACGCAGTATTTT. Supplemented by reference TRBV11-3 and TRBJ2-3, the full variable domain reads EAGVVQSPRYKIIEKKQPVAFWCNPISGHNTLYWYLQNLGQGPELLIRYENEEAVDDSQLPKDRFSAERLKGVDSTLKIQPAELGDSAVYLCASKGGQRDTQYFGPGTRLTVL.